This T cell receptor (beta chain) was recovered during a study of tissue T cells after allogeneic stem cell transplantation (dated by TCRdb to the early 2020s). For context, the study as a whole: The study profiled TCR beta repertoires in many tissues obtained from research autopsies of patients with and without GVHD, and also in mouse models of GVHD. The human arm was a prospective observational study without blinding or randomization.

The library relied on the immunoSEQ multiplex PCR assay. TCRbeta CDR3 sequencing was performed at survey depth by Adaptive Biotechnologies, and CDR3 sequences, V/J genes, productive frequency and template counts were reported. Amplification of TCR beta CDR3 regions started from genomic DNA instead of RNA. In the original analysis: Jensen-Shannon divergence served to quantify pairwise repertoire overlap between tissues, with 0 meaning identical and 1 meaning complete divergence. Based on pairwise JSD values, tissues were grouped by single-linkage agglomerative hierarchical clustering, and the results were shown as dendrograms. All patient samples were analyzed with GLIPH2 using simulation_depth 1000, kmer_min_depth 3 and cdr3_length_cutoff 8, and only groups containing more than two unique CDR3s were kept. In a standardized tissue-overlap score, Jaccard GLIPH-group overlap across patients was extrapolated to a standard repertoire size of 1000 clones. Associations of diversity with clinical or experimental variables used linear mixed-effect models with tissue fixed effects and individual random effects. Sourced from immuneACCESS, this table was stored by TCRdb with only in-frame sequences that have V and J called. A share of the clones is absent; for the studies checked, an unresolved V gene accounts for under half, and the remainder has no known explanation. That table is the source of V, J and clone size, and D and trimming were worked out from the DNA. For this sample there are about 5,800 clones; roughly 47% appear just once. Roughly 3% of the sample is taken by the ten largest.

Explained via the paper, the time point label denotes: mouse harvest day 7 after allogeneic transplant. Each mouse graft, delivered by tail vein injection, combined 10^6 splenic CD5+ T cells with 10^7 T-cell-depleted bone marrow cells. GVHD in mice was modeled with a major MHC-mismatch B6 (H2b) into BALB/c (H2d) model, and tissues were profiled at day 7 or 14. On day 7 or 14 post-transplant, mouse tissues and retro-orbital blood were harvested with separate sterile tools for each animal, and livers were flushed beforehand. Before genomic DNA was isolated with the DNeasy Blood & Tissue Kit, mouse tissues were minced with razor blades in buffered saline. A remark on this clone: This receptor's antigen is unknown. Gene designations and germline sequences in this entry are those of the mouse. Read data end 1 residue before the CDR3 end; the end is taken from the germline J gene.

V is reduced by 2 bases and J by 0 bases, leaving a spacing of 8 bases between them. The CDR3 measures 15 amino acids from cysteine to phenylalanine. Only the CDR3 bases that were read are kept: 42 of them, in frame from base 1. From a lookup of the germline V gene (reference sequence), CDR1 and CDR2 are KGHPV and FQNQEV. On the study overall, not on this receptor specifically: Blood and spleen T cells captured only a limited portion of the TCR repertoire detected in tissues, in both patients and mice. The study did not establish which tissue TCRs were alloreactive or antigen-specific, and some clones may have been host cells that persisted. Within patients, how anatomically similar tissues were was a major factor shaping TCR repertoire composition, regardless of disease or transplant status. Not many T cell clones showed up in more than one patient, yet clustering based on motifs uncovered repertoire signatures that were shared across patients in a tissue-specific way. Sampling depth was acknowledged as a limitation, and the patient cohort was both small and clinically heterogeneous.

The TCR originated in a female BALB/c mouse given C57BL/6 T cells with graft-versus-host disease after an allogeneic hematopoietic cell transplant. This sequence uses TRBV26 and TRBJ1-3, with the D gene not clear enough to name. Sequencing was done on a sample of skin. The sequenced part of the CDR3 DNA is TGTGCCAGCAGTCTGCCGAGGGTTTCTGGAAATACGCTCTAT. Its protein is CASSLPRVSGNTLY. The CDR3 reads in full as CASSLPRVSGNTLYF.